Listed below are T cell receptor beta chains from one sample, sequenced in a study of blood T cell repertoires in COVID-19. This table comes from immunoSEQ multiplex PCR, and its TCRdb copy is limited to in-frame clones, with some not included. Of about 230,000 clones listed, about 79% were seen once; the top ten hold around 1.5%. Sequencing used peripheral blood. These receptors all come from a woman aged 40 to 50 who had recovered from COVID-19. CDR3s include the opening cysteine and the closing phenylalanine or tryptophan. D genes are given only for firm matches. Only part of the rows carry a size: once, few, many, or a class if the clone is expanded.

NA,TRBJ1-2,TRBV19,NA,CASSYLGQDFGYTF,TGTGCCAGTTCTTATTTAGGGCAGGACTTTGGCTACACCTTC
NA,TRBJ2-7,TRBV11-2,NA,CASSFSGTYEQYF,TGTGCCAGCAGCTTTTCCGGGACCTACGAGCAGTACTTC
NA,TRBJ2-5,TRBV7-7,NA,CASSLAPLATQETQYF,TGTGCTAGCAGCTTAGCTCCTCTAGCCACACAAGAGACCCAGTACTTC
NA,TRBJ2-1,TRBV7-3,TRBD2,CASSLTLAGGYNEQFF,TGTGCCAGCAGCCTAACACTAGCGGGGGGCTACAATGAGCAGTTCTTC
NA,TRBJ2-1,TRBV3-1/TRBV3-2,TRBD2,CASSQISTSGGIYNEQFF,TGTGCCAGCAGCCAAATCTCTACTAGCGGGGGGATCTACAATGAGCAGTTCTTC
NA,TRBJ1-2,TRBV19,NA,CASSEDGGKNYGYTF,TGTGCCAGTAGCGAGGACGGAGGTAAAAACTATGGCTACACCTTC
NA,TRBJ2-7,TRBV9,TRBD1,CASSVDGDRGDEQYF,TGTGCCAGCAGCGTAGATGGGGACAGGGGTGACGAGCAGTACTTC
NA,TRBJ2-7,TRBV6-5,TRBD1,CASSYSHDRGREQYF,TGTGCCAGCAGTTACTCCCACGACAGGGGAAGGGAGCAGTACTTC
few,TRBJ1-5,TRBV6-5,NA,CASGGFEGNQPQHF,TGTGCCAGCGGAGGGTTCGAAGGCAATCAGCCCCAGCATTTT
few,TRBJ1-4,TRBV30,NA,CACSRSVLNEKLFF,TGTGCCTGTTCCAGGTCGGTGCTTAATGAAAAACTGTTTTTT
NA,TRBJ1-4,TRBV15,NA,CATSIGLTATNEKLFF,TGTGCCACCAGCATAGGACTGACTGCAACTAATGAAAAACTGTTTTTT
few,TRBJ2-7,TRBV4-3,NA,CASSRDRSPSYEQYF,TGCGCCAGCAGCCGCGACAGGTCCCCTTCCTACGAGCAGTACTTC
NA,TRBJ1-1,TRBV18,TRBD1,CASSPGQPEAFF,TGTGCCAGCTCACCGGGACAGCCTGAAGCTTTCTTT
NA,TRBJ1-6,TRBV2,TRBD1,CATTQSAGQGTPLHF,TGTGCCACCACCCAATCGGCGGGACAGGGTACACCCCTCCACTTT
NA,TRBJ2-3,TRBV5-1,TRBD2,CASSLGEGTDTQYF,TGCGCCAGCAGCTTGGGGGAGGGTACAGATACGCAGTATTTT
few,TRBJ1-3,TRBV9,NA,CASSVEGGPSGNTIYF,TGTGCCAGCAGCGTAGAGGGCGGGCCCTCTGGAAACACCATATATTTT
few,TRBJ2-7,TRBV12-3/TRBV12-4,NA,CASSLLEGEQYF,TGTGCCAGCAGTTTATTGGAGGGCGAGCAGTACTTC
NA,TRBJ1-4,TRBV30,NA,CAWAHGGANEKLFF,TGTGCCTGGGCACACGGGGGGGCTAATGAAAAACTGTTTTTT
NA,TRBJ1-1,TRBV2,NA,CASLLAGNTEAFF,TGTGCCAGCTTGTTGGCAGGCAACACTGAAGCTTTCTTT
NA,TRBJ2-5,TRBV7-2,TRBD1,CASSDRTGGGETQYF,TGTGCCAGCAGCGACCGTACAGGGGGCGGGGAGACCCAGTACTTC
NA,TRBJ2-7,TRBV27,NA,CASSFGGLVHEQYF,TGTGCCAGCAGTTTTGGCGGGCTCGTGCACGAGCAGTACTTC
NA,TRBJ2-2,TRBV27,TRBD2,CASSFPLLAGGGTGELFF,TGTGCCAGCAGTTTCCCCCTCTTAGCGGGGGGGGGTACCGGGGAGCTGTTTTTT
once,TRBJ1-2,TRBV5-8,NA,CASSLSEGNGYTF,TGTGCCAGCAGCTTGTCGGAGGGCAATGGCTACACCTTC
NA,TRBJ2-2,TRBV4-1,TRBD2,CASSPGLAGIIGELFF,TGCGCCAGCAGCCCCGGTCTAGCGGGCATTATAGGGGAGCTGTTTTTT
few,TRBJ2-1,TRBV11-2,TRBD2,CASSFGILAGVEDEQFF,TGTGCCAGCAGCTTTGGCATACTAGCGGGGGTCGAGGATGAGCAGTTCTTC
NA,TRBJ1-4,TRBV7-9,TRBD1,CASSSGTDRVNEKLFF,TGTGCCAGCAGCTCTGGGACAGATCGAGTAAATGAAAAACTGTTTTTT
NA,TRBJ1-1,TRBV7-9,NA,CASSSSSPAHAFF,TGTGCCAGCAGCTCTAGCTCCCCGGCACACGCTTTCTTT
few,TRBJ2-1,TRBV3-1/TRBV3-2,NA,CASSPGAGEQFF,TGTGCCAGCAGCCCGGGTGCGGGTGAGCAGTTCTTC
NA,TRBJ2-7,TRBV6-5,TRBD1,CASSRTGGSYEQYF,TGTGCCAGCAGTCGTACAGGGGGGTCCTACGAGCAGTACTTC
NA,TRBJ1-2,TRBV3-1/TRBV3-2,TRBD1,CASSQDDRDYGYTF,TGTGCCAGCAGCCAGGACGACAGGGACTATGGCTACACCTTC
NA,TRBJ2-7,TRBV20-1,TRBD2,CSASSGGLDYEQYF,TGCAGTGCTAGTTCCGGGGGGTTGGATTACGAGCAGTACTTC
once,TRBJ1-1,TRBV28,TRBD1,CASSLWGQGAEAFF,TGTGCCAGCAGTTTATGGGGACAGGGGGCTGAAGCTTTCTTT
NA,TRBJ2-3,TRBV6-5,TRBD2,CASSYTAGETDTQYF,TGTGCCAGCAGTTACACAGCGGGGGAAACAGATACGCAGTATTTT
NA,TRBJ2-5,TRBV7-2,NA,CASSFFGGFQETQYF,TGTGCCAGCAGCTTCTTCGGGGGTTTCCAAGAGACCCAGTACTTC
NA,TRBJ1-1,TRBV5-1,NA,CASSLTVNTEAFF,TGCGCCAGCAGCCTTACAGTTAACACTGAAGCTTTCTTT
NA,TRBJ1-2,TRBV12-3/TRBV12-4,NA,CASSEGVYGYTF,TGTGCCAGCAGTGAGGGGGTCTATGGCTACACCTTC
NA,TRBJ2-5,TRBV7-6,TRBD1,CASSWDRVSETQYF,TGTGCCAGCAGCTGGGACAGGGTCTCCGAGACCCAGTACTTC
NA,TRBJ2-1,TRBV6-6,NA,CASSGQGNYNEQFF,TGTGCCAGCAGTGGGCAGGGGAACTACAATGAGCAGTTCTTC
once,TRBJ2-2,TRBV3-1/TRBV3-2,TRBD1,CASSQPGQGTGELFF,TGTGCCAGCAGCCAACCGGGACAGGGAACCGGGGAGCTGTTTTTT
NA,TRBJ2-2,TRBV7-3,NA,CASSTLPGSTGELFF,TGTGCCAGCAGTACCCTACCAGGGTCGACCGGGGAGCTGTTTTTT
NA,TRBJ1-2,TRBV4-1,TRBD1,CASSQEQTGGEGYTF,TGCGCCAGCAGCCAAGAACAGACAGGGGGGGAAGGCTACACCTTC
NA,TRBJ1-4,TRBV19,NA,CASYLGQLFF,TGTGCCAGCTATCTGGGGCAACTGTTTTTT
NA,TRBJ1-1,TRBV10-3,TRBD1,CAIRGTGGEVSAFF,TGTGCCATCAGGGGGACAGGGGGCGAGGTCAGTGCTTTCTTT
NA,TRBJ1-2,TRBV6-6,NA,CASRSQGDRRIYGYTF,TGTGCCAGCAGATCACAGGGTGATAGGCGGATCTATGGCTACACCTTC
NA,TRBJ2-7,TRBV3-1/TRBV3-2,NA,CASSQAVRGYEQYF,TGTGCCAGCAGCCAAGCAGTCAGGGGCTACGAGCAGTACTTC
NA,TRBJ2-7,TRBV3-1/TRBV3-2,TRBD2,CASSPPGGGSAQYF,TGTGCCAGCAGCCCCCCCGGCGGGGGTTCGGCGCAGTACTTC
NA,TRBJ2-7,TRBV6-5,NA,CASSYSYGHSSYEQYF,TGTGCCAGCAGTTACTCGTATGGACACAGCTCCTACGAGCAGTACTTC
NA,TRBJ2-3,TRBV3-1/TRBV3-2,NA,CASSQFPDKDTQYF,TGTGCCAGCAGCCAATTCCCCGACAAAGATACGCAGTATTTT
NA,TRBJ2-2,TRBV7-2,TRBD2,CASSPPLGLAGTGELFF,TGTGCCAGCAGCCCACCCCTGGGACTAGCGGGCACCGGGGAGCTGTTTTTT
NA,TRBJ2-7,TRBV6-1,TRBD1,CASRTGTGVYEQYF,TGTGCCAGCAGAACCGGGACAGGGGTCTACGAGCAGTACTTC
few,TRBJ1-6,TRBV19,NA,CASSPEEGSPLHF,TGTGCCAGTAGCCCTGAGGAGGGTTCACCCCTCCACTTT
NA,TRBJ2-2,TRBV2,TRBD2,CASWGGNTGELFF,TGTGCCAGCTGGGGGGGGAACACCGGGGAGCTGTTTTTT
NA,TRBJ1-4,TRBV5-4,TRBD1,CASSLTGVEEKLFF,TGTGCCAGCAGCTTGACAGGGGTGGAAGAAAAACTGTTTTTT
NA,TRBJ2-3,TRBV7-6,TRBD2,CASSLSPSGGTDTQYF,TGTGCCAGCAGCTTATCCCCTAGCGGGGGGACAGATACGCAGTATTTT
NA,TRBJ1-2,TRBV3-1/TRBV3-2,TRBD1,CASSLKGAYGYTF,TGTGCCAGCAGCCTTAAGGGGGCCTATGGCTACACCTTC
few,TRBJ1-1,TRBV7-8,NA,CASSFTGSVATEAFF,TGTGCCAGCAGTTTTACAGGGTCGGTTGCGACTGAAGCTTTCTTT
once,TRBJ1-2,TRBV4-2,NA,CASSQVGDGYTF,TGTGCCAGCAGCCAAGTGGGAGATGGCTACACCTTC
NA,TRBJ1-5,TRBV25-1,TRBD1,CASSPEGASNQPQHF,TGTGCCAGCAGCCCCGAGGGGGCGAGCAATCAGCCCCAGCATTTT